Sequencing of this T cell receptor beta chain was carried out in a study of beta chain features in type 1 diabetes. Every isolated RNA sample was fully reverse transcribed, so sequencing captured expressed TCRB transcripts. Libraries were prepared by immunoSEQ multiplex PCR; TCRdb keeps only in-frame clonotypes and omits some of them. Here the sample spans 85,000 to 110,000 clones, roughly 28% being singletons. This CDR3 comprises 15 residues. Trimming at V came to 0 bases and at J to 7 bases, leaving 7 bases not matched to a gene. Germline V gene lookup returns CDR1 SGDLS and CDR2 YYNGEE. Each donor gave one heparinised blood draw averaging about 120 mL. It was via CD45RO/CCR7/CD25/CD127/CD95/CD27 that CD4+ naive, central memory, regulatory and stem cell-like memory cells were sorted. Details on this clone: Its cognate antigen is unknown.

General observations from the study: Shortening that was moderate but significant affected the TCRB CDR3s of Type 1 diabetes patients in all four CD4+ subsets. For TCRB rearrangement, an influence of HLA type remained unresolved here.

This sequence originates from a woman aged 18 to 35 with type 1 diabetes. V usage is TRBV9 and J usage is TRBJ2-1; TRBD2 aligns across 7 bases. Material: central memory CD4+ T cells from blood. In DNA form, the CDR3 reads TGTGCCAGCAGCGTAGCTGGAAGCGGGACGAATGAGCAGTTCTTC. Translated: CASSVAGSGTNEQFF.